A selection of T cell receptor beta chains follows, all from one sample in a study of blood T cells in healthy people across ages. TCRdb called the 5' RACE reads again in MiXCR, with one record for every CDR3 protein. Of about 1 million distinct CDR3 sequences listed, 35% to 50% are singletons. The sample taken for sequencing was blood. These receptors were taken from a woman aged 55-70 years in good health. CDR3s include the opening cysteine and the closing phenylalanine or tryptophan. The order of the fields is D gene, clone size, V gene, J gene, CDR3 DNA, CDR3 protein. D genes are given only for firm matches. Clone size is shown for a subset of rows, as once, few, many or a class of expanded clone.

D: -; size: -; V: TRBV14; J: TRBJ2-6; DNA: TGTGCCAGCAGCCCGTGGGGACGGACCCCCTCTGGGGCCAACGTCCTGACTTTC; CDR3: CASSPWGRTPSGANVLTF
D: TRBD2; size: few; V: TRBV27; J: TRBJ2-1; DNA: TGTGCCAGCACCGCCCCGGGGAGGGGATTCAATGAGCAGTTCTTC; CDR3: CASTAPGRGFNEQFF
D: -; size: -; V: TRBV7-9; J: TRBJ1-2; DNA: TGTGCCAGCAGCCTTCCGGGCAGGGACATAGATGGCTACACCTTC; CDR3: CASSLPGRDIDGYTF
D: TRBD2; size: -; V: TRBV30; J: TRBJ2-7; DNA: TGTGCCTGGAGTGGCAGGAGCGGGATCAGGTCCTACGAGCAGTACTTC; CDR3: CAWSGRSGIRSYEQYF
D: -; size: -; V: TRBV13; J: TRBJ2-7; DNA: TGTGCCAGCAGCGTAGGTGCGCTACCCTACGAGCAGTACTTC; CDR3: CASSVGALPYEQYF
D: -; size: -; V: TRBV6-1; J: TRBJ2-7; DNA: TGTGCCAGCAGTGAATATTTTCAGGGGGGCTCCTACGAGCAGTACTTC; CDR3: CASSEYFQGGSYEQYF
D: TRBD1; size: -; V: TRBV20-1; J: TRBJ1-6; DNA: TGCAGTGCTAGACCCCACCCCGACAGGGGAGGAAATTCACCCCTCCACTTT; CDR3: CSARPHPDRGGNSPLHF
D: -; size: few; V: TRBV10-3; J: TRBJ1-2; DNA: TGTGCCATCCGAATCGAAGGCGACTATGGCTACACCTTC; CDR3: CAIRIEGDYGYTF
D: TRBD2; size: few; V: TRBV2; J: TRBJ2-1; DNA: TGTGCCAGCAGTGAGACTAGCGGCGACAATGAGCAGTTCTTC; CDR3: CASSETSGDNEQFF
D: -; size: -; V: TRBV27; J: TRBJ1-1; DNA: TGTGCCAGCAGACAGGGTGTAATCACTGAAGCTTTCTTT; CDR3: CASRQGVITEAFF
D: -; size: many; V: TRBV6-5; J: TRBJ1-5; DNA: TGTGCCAGCAGCCCCTTGGGAGGGAAGAATCAGCCCCAGCATTTT; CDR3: CASSPLGGKNQPQHF
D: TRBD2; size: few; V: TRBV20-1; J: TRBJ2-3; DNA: TGCAGTGCCCGGGGACTAGCGGGAGGGCCTAAGACAGATACGCAGTATTTT; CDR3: CSARGLAGGPKTDTQYF
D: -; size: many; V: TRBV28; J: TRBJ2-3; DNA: TGTGCCAGCACCCGTATAACTAAGGGGGGGGGCACAGATACGCAGTATTTT; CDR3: CASTRITKGGGTDTQYF
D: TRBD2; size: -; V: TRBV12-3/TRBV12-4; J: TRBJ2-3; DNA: TGTGCCAGCAGTACAGGACTAGATCGCACAGATACGCAGTATTTT; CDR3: CASSTGLDRTDTQYF
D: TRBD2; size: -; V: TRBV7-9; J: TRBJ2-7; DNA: TGTGCCAACGAGGGACTAGCGGGAATCTACAATGAGCAGTACTTC; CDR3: CANEGLAGIYNEQYF
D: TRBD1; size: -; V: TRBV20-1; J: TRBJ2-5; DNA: TGCAGTGCTAGAGATAGGGGACAGGCTGAAGAGACCCAGTACTTC; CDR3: CSARDRGQAEETQYF
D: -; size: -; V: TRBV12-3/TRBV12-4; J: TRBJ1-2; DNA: TGTGCCAGCAGTAGATTGGGCAACTATGGCTACACCTTC; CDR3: CASSRLGNYGYTF
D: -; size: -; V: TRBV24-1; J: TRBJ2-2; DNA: TGTGCCACCAGTGATCCCAGCCAGGGCCGGACCGGGGAGCTGTTTTTT; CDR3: CATSDPSQGRTGELFF
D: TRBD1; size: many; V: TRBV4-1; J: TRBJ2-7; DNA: TGCGCCAGCAGCCAAGACTCGGACAGGGCCTACGAGCAGTACTTC; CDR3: CASSQDSDRAYEQYF
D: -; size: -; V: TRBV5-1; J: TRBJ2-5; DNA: TGCGCCAGCAGCTTGGGATGGGGGCGAGGAGAGACCCAGTACTTC; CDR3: CASSLGWGRGETQYF
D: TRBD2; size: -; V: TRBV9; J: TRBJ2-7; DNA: TGTGCCAGCAGCCCCCTTGGGGGGGGTTCCTACGAGCAGTACTTC; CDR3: CASSPLGGGSYEQYF
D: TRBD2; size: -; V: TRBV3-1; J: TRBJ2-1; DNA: TGTGCCAGCCAGACTAGCGTAGCCTACAATGAGCAGTTCTTC; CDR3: CASQTSVAYNEQFF
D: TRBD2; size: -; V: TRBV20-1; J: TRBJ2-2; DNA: TGCAGTGCTCGCGGGGGAGACACCGGGGAGCTGTTTTTT; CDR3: CSARGGDTGELFF
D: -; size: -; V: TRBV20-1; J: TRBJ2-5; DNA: TGCAGTGCTTCCGGGACCCAAGACAGAGAGCAGTACTTC; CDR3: CSASGTQDREQYF
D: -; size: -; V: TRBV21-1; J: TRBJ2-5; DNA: TGTGCCAGCAGCTGCTCGAAACGACTAGCGGGAGAGGAAGAGACCCAGTACTTC; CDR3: CASSCSKRLAGEEETQYF
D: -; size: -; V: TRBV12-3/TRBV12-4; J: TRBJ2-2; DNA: TGTGCCAGTTCTCCCGTAGCGAACACCGGGGAGCTGTTTTTT; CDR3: CASSPVANTGELFF
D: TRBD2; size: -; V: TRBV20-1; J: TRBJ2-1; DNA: TGCAGTGTCGACGGGAGGGCGAGGCGTGAGCAGTTCTTC; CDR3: CSVDGRARREQFF
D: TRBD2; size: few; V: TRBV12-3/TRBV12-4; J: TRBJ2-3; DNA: TGTGCCAGCAGCGTAGCGGGAGGGCTTGTAGATACGCAGTATTTT; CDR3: CASSVAGGLVDTQYF
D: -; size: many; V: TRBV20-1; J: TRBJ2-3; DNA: TGCAGTGCTAGAGACCCGGGAGCCACAGATACGCAGTATTTT; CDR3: CSARDPGATDTQYF
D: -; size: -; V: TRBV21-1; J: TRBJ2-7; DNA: TGTGCCAGCAGCAAAGAACAGGAAACTCTAGCACCCGGGAACTACAATGAGCAGTACTTC; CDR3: CASSKEQETLAPGNYNEQYF
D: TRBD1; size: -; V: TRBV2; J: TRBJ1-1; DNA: TGTGCCAGCGACAGGGCGGGCACTGAAGCTTTCTTT; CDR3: CASDRAGTEAFF
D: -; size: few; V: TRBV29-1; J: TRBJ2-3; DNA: TGCAGCGTTGAACGAGGGGGGGCAGCAGATACGCAGTATTTT; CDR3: CSVERGGAADTQYF
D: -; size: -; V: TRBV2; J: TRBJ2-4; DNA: TGTGCCAGCAGAGGGTTGACCAAAAACATTCAGTACTTC; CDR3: CASRGLTKNIQYF
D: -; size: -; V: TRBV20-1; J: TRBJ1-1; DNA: TGCAGTGCTAGAGTCAGGGCCAGAGTGAACACTGAAGCTTTCTTT; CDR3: CSARVRARVNTEAFF
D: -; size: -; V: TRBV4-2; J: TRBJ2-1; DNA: TGTGCCAGCAGCCAAGGGTCTAGGACGGAGACCCAGTTCTTC; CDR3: CASSQGSRTETQFF
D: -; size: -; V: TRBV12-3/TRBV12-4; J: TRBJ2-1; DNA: TGTGCCAGCAGTGAAACCCGGGCAGGGCTATACAATGAGCAGTTCTTC; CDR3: CASSETRAGLYNEQFF
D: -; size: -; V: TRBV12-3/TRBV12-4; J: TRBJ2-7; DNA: TGTGCCAGCAGGGACGGATTTCGCTCCTACGAGCAGTACTTC; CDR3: CASRDGFRSYEQYF
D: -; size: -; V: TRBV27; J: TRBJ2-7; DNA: TGTGCCAGCAGTTCGGGCGGGACCTACAATGAGCAGTACTTC; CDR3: CASSSGGTYNEQYF
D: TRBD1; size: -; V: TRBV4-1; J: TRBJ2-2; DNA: TGCGCCAGCAGCCAACAGACAGGGGCTGGGAGGAACACCGGGGAGCTGTTTTTT; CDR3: CASSQQTGAGRNTGELFF
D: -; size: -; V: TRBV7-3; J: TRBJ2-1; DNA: TGTGCCAGCAGCCCGAGGGGCCTTTCCAATGAGCAGTTCTTC; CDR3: CASSPRGLSNEQFF
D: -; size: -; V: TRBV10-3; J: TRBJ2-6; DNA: TGTGCCATCTTGGCGTCTGGGGCCAACGTCCTGACTTTC; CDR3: CAILASGANVLTF
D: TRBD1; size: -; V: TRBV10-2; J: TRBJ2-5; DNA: TGCGCCAGCAAAGACAGGGACCTCCAAGAGACCCAGTACTTC; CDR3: CASKDRDLQETQYF
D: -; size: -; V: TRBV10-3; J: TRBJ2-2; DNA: TGTGCCTCGGGGACTCCGAACACCGGGGAGCTGTTTTTT; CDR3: CASGTPNTGELFF
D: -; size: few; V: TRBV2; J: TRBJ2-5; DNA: TGTGCCAGCAGAGAGGGGAGACAAGAGACCCAGTACTTC; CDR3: CASREGRQETQYF
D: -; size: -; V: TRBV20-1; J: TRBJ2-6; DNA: TGCAGTGCTAATCTCCCCGCCTCTGGGGCCAACGTCCTGACTTTC; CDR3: CSANLPASGANVLTF
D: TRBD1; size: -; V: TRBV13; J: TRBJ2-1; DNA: TGTGCCAGCAGCTGGGAGGACAGGGGGCCCAATGAGCAGTTCTTC; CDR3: CASSWEDRGPNEQFF
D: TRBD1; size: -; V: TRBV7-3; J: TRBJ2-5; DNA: TGTGCCAGCAGCGCGGGGACAGGGTCAGAGACCCAGTACTTC; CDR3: CASSAGTGSETQYF
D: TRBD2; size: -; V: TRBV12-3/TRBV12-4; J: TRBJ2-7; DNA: TGTGCCAGCAGACTAGCGGGAGGAGGGGACGAGCAGTACTTC; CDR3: CASRLAGGGDEQYF
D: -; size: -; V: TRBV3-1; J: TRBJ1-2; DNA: TGTGCCAGCAGCCATGTACATATTCCGTCGGGGTATGGCTACACCTTC; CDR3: CASSHVHIPSGYGYTF
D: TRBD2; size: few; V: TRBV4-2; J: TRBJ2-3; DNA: TGTGCCAGCAGCCGGACTAGCGGGACATCGGATACGCAGTATTTT; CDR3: CASSRTSGTSDTQYF
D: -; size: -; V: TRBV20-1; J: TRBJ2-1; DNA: TGCAGTGCTAGAGGGGCTAGCGTTTCTTACAATGAGCAGTTCTTC; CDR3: CSARGASVSYNEQFF
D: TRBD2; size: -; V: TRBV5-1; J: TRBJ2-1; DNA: TGCGCCAGCAGCTTGGGGGGACTAGCGGGAGGAGGCAATGAGCAGTTCTTC; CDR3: CASSLGGLAGGGNEQFF
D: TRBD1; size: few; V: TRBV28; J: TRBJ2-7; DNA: TGTGCCAGCAGTTCCTGGGACAGAGGGGCCGTCTCCTATGAGCAGTACTTC; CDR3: CASSSWDRGAVSYEQYF
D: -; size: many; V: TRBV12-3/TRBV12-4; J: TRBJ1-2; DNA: TGTGCCAGCAGTTTTTCTAAGGATCGCTACACCTTC; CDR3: CASSFSKDRYTF
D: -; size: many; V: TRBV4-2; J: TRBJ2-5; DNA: TGTGCCAGCAGCCAAGATCCGGGTGTAGAGACCCAGTACTTC; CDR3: CASSQDPGVETQYF